These T cell receptor beta chains were read from a single sample in a study of STAT5B mutations in CD4+ large granular lymphocyte leukemia. The table came from immunoSEQ multiplex PCR; TCRdb's copy has only in-frame clones and leaves some out. The data contain about 40,000 clones, around 85% of them singletons. Material: CD4+ T cells from blood buffy coats. Receptors were obtained from a human donor in good health. Each CDR3 is given with its conserved first and last residue. The D gene is left open where the match is weak. Clone size appears in some rows only: once, few, many, or a class for an expanded clone.

clone size,D gene,V gene,J gene,CDR3 DNA,CDR3 protein
once,.,TRBV28,TRBJ1-5,TGTGCCAGCAGGGACAGTTTGCAGCCCCAGCATTTT,CASRDSLQPQHF
.,TRBD1,TRBV6-6,TRBJ2-2,TGTGCCAGCAGTTACTTAGACAGGGATGCCGGGGAGCTGTTTTTT,CASSYLDRDAGELFF
few,.,TRBV19,TRBJ1-1,TGTGCCAGTGGTCGTCCGGGGGCCGACACTGAAGCTTTCTTT,CASGRPGADTEAFF
.,.,TRBV10-3,TRBJ2-1,TGTGCCATCAGACCAGACAGGCAATCCTACAATGAGCAGTTCTTC,CAIRPDRQSYNEQFF
.,.,TRBV7-2,TRBJ1-2,TGTGCCAGCAGCTCGGACCGAGGGGGCTATGGCTACACCTTC,CASSSDRGGYGYTF
.,.,TRBV5-6,TRBJ1-1,TGTGCCAGCAGCTTGGGGGTGACTGAAGCTTTCTTT,CASSLGVTEAFF
.,TRBD1,TRBV19,TRBJ1-5,TGTGCCAGTAGTACCCAGGACAGGTGGGAGGGTCAGCCCCAGCATTTT,CASSTQDRWEGQPQHF
.,TRBD2,TRBV15,TRBJ2-1,TGTGCCACCAGCCGAGGAGCTTCGAGCGGGAATCTCAATGAGCAGTTCTTC,CATSRGASSGNLNEQFF
.,.,TRBV10-3,TRBJ2-3,TGTGCCATCAGTAGCACAGATACGCAGTATTTT,CAISSTDTQYF
.,.,TRBV11-3,TRBJ2-5,TGTGCCAGCAGCTCGGGGGGCCGATCTTTGGAGGAGACCCAGTACTTC,CASSSGGRSLEETQYF
few,.,TRBV28,TRBJ1-2,TGTGCCAGCAGTTTGGGGTCCGGGGGGGAGGGCTACACCTTC,CASSLGSGGEGYTF
.,TRBD2,TRBV5-8,TRBJ2-7,TGTGCCAGCAGCTTGGACGGGACTAGCGGGAGGGACGAGCAGTACTTC,CASSLDGTSGRDEQYF
.,.,TRBV6-5,TRBJ1-1,TGTGCCAGCAGTTACTCGCGGCAGATGAACACTGAAGCTTTCTTT,CASSYSRQMNTEAFF
few,.,TRBV4-2,TRBJ1-1,TGTGCCAGCAGCCCTAGAGTAGGTGACACTGAAGCTTTCTTT,CASSPRVGDTEAFF
few,TRBD1,TRBV13,TRBJ1-2,TGTGCCAGCAGCATCCAGTACGCCGGGACAGGAGATGGCTACACCTTC,CASSIQYAGTGDGYTF
.,.,TRBV5-4,TRBJ2-7,TGTGCCAGCAGTTCTGGAGGGACATCGAGCCTCTACGAGCAGTACTTC,CASSSGGTSSLYEQYF
.,.,TRBV7-2,TRBJ2-3,TGTGCCAGCAGCCTAGACAGGGATACGCAGTATTTT,CASSLDRDTQYF
.,.,TRBV7-9,TRBJ2-2,TGTGCCAGCAGCTTTTCTGGAGGCGGGGAGCTGTTTTTT,CASSFSGGGELFF
.,.,TRBV7-2,TRBJ1-6,TGTGCCAGCAGCCCCCAGGACACCGTACCCCTCCACTTT,CASSPQDTVPLHF
.,TRBD2,TRBV5-1,TRBJ2-5,TGCGCCAGCAGCTTGGGGACTAGCGGGGGGGGACAAGAGACCCAGTACTTC,CASSLGTSGGGQETQYF
.,.,TRBV7-9,TRBJ2-3,TGTGCCAGCAGTTTGAGTATGAGTACGCAGTATTTT,CASSLSMSTQYF
.,.,TRBV27,TRBJ1-5,TGTGCCAGCAGTCGGTTAGGAAAGGGAAGCAATCAGCCCCAGCATTTT,CASSRLGKGSNQPQHF
few,.,TRBV6-5,TRBJ1-1,TGTGCCAGCAGTTATCAGGGAGAAGCTTTCTTT,CASSYQGEAFF
.,TRBD1,TRBV6-1,TRBJ2-5,TGTGCCAGCACTACCGGGACAGGGGTCGGGGAGACCCAGTACTTC,CASTTGTGVGETQYF
.,TRBD2,TRBV14,TRBJ2-7,TGTGCCAGCAGCCCTCCCGCGGGGGTCGAACGCTCCTACGAGCAGTACTTC,CASSPPAGVERSYEQYF
.,TRBD2,TRBV9,TRBJ2-3,TGTGCCAGCAGCCGGTATGAGACTAGCGCCTATAGCACAGATACGCAGTATTTT,CASSRYETSAYSTDTQYF
.,TRBD1,TRBV7-2,TRBJ2-1,TGTGCCAGCAGCTTAGTGGGACAGGGAATAGGTGAGCAGTTCTTC,CASSLVGQGIGEQFF
.,.,TRBV2,TRBJ1-6,TGTGCCAGCAAACCAACCCGTACAGGAAATTCACCCCTCCACTTT,CASKPTRTGNSPLHF
.,.,TRBV30,TRBJ2-7,TGTGCCTGGAGTTCCAGCTGGGGGCAGTACTTC,CAWSSSWGQYF
.,.,TRBV5-4,TRBJ2-7,TGTGCCAGCACAGAATCATTAGGATTGAGCTCCTACGAGCAGTACTTC,CASTESLGLSSYEQYF
.,TRBD2,TRBV27,TRBJ2-3,TGTGCCAGCAGTAAGGGACTAGCGGGAGGAGAGGGGCAGTATTTT,CASSKGLAGGEGQYF
.,.,TRBV15,TRBJ1-1,TGTGCCACCAGCAGAGGGGAGGTCCGGGACACTGAAGCTTTCTTT,CATSRGEVRDTEAFF
.,TRBD2,TRBV30,TRBJ2-1,TGTGCCTGGAGTGTAGGACTAGCGGGAGGCAATGAGCAGTTCTTC,CAWSVGLAGGNEQFF
.,.,TRBV5-1,TRBJ1-1,TGCGCCAGCAGTATCAGGGGCCCGAGCACTGAAGCTTTCTTT,CASSIRGPSTEAFF
.,.,TRBV11-1,TRBJ1-6,TGTGCCAGCAGCTTAAACCAGGGCAATTCACCCCTCCACTTT,CASSLNQGNSPLHF
.,TRBD2,TRBV10-2,TRBJ2-1,TGCGCCAGCACACGAGGAGTAGCGGGGTTTGGAGAGCAGTTCTTC,CASTRGVAGFGEQFF
.,TRBD1,TRBV19,TRBJ1-1,TGTGCCGTAAAAGGACAGGCGAACACTGAAGCTTTCTTT,CAVKGQANTEAFF
.,TRBD2,TRBV7-8,TRBJ2-7,TGTGCCAGCAGCTCCGGCCCGGGGGGGCATTCCTACGAGCAGTACTTC,CASSSGPGGHSYEQYF
.,TRBD2,TRBV4-3,TRBJ2-1,TGCGCCAGCAGTCTACTAGCGGTGGGGAGTAATGAGCAGTTCTTC,CASSLLAVGSNEQFF
.,TRBD1,TRBV5-3,TRBJ2-3,TGTGCCAAGAGGTTGGGACAGGGGCCAGATACGCAGTATTTT,CAKRLGQGPDTQYF
.,TRBD1,TRBV27,TRBJ1-1,TGTGCCAGCAGTCTCCGGGAAGGGGGCAGATCTTTCTTT,CASSLREGGRSFF
.,TRBD2,TRBV19,TRBJ2-7,TGTGCCAGTAGTCTATGGGCTAGCGGGCGATCCTACGAGCAGTACTTC,CASSLWASGRSYEQYF
.,TRBD1,TRBV19,TRBJ2-3,TGTGCCAGTAGTCTACTAGGACAGGGAAACACAGATACGCAGTATTTT,CASSLLGQGNTDTQYF
.,TRBD1,TRBV19,TRBJ2-1,TGTGCCAGTAGCTTCGGGACAGGACTCTACAATGAGCAGTTCTTC,CASSFGTGLYNEQFF
once,TRBD2,TRBV10-2,TRBJ2-2,TGCGCCAGCTCACGCCCAACTAGCGGGAGGGCCGGGGAGCTGTTTTTT,CASSRPTSGRAGELFF
.,TRBD1,TRBV5-6,TRBJ1-2,TGTGCCAGCAGCCCCGAACCGACAGGGTTTGTTTATGGCTACACCTTC,CASSPEPTGFVYGYTF
.,.,TRBV2,TRBJ2-3,TGTGCCACCTCCTTTAGGGGGGTCACAGATACGCAGTATTTT,CATSFRGVTDTQYF
.,TRBD1,TRBV6-6,TRBJ2-3,TGTGCCAGCAGGGGGACAGCGGCAGATACGCAGTATTTT,CASRGTAADTQYF
.,.,TRBV7-6,TRBJ1-2,TGTGCCAGCAGCTTAGACTGGCGCCAGGGTCGAGGTGGCTACACCTTC,CASSLDWRQGRGGYTF
few,.,TRBV18,TRBJ1-6,TGTGCCAGCTCACCATATCGGCAGGGGAATAATTCACCCCTCCACTTT,CASSPYRQGNNSPLHF
.,.,TRBV6-5,TRBJ2-5,TGTGCCAGCAGTTACTCGATTTGGGCGTCAGGGGAGACCCAGTACTTC,CASSYSIWASGETQYF
.,TRBD1,TRBV29-1,TRBJ2-1,TGCAGCGTTGGGGGCAGGGGGCCCTGGGAGCAGTTCTTC,CSVGGRGPWEQFF
.,TRBD1,TRBV15,TRBJ1-6,TGTGCCACGGGGACAGGGTATAATTCACCCCTCCACTTT,CATGTGYNSPLHF
.,.,TRBV27,TRBJ2-7,TGTGCCAGCAGTTCCCATGGGCGTTCCTACGAGCAGTACTTC,CASSSHGRSYEQYF
.,.,TRBV6-5,TRBJ1-4,TGTGCCAGCAGTTACAGGGAAGAAGAAAAACTGTTTTTT,CASSYREEEKLFF
.,.,TRBV27,TRBJ1-2,TGTGCCAGCAGTTTGTGGGGGGGAGGCTATGGCTACACCTTC,CASSLWGGGYGYTF
.,.,TRBV7-9,TRBJ2-7,TGTGCCAGCAGTCCCGACCGGATCTCCTACGAGCAGTACTTC,CASSPDRISYEQYF
.,.,TRBV14,TRBJ1-1,TGTGCCAGCAGCCAAGTTATGGGGGCGGTCACTGAAGCTTTCTTT,CASSQVMGAVTEAFF
.,.,TRBV6-6,TRBJ2-2,TGTGCCAGCAGTTACTCGGCGGGGTCGAACACCGGGGAGCTGTTTTTT,CASSYSAGSNTGELFF
.,.,TRBV7-2,TRBJ1-5,TGTGCCAGCAGCTCGCAGGGTGCTCAGCCCCAGCATTTT,CASSSQGAQPQHF